These T cell receptor beta chains were read from a single sample in a study of cytomegalovirus exposure and HLA in healthy donors. The data were produced by immunoSEQ multiplex PCR, yet TCRdb's version contains in-frame clones alone and is incomplete. The sample lists 170,000 or so clones, about 79% occurring once. Sequences were obtained from PBMCs. All receptors come from a man aged 50-59 years in good health and CMV-seropositive. Each CDR3 is given with its conserved first and last residue. D genes are given only for firm matches. A clone size is listed for some rows: how often the clone was seen (once, few, many), or a class if it is expanded.

>TRBV5-1|once|NA|TRBJ1-2
CASSLTETYGYTF
TGCGCCAGCAGCCTGACAGAGACTTATGGCTACACCTTC
>TRBV14|NA|NA|TRBJ1-2
CASSETLAYGYTF
TGTGCCAGCAGCGAAACCCTGGCCTATGGCTACACCTTC
>TRBV19|NA|TRBD1|TRBJ1-5
CASKPGQGSNQPQHF
TGTGCCAGTAAGCCGGGACAGGGGAGCAATCAGCCCCAGCATTTT
>TRBV4-2|once|TRBD1|TRBJ2-7
CASSHPGQGSSYEQYF
TGTGCCAGCAGCCACCCGGGACAGGGGAGCTCCTACGAGCAGTACTTC
>TRBV7-2|few|NA|TRBJ2-7
CASTRWPYEQYF
TGTGCCAGCACCAGATGGCCCTACGAGCAGTACTTC
>TRBV19|NA|TRBD1|TRBJ2-7
CATNQGVGSGGLYEQYF
TGTGCCACCAACCAAGGTGTGGGGTCAGGGGGCCTCTACGAGCAGTACTTC
>TRBV30|once|NA|TRBJ2-3
CAWSRGHQGQGDTQYF
TGTGCCTGGAGCCGGGGACACCAAGGGCAGGGTGATACGCAGTATTTT
>TRBV7-6|NA|TRBD1|TRBJ2-4
CASSLVAQGDMYSIQYF
TGTGCCAGCAGCTTAGTTGCCCAGGGGGATATGTATAGCATTCAGTACTTC
>TRBV5-6|NA|NA|TRBJ2-3
CASSSLNPDTQYF
TGTGCCAGCAGCTCGCTAAACCCAGATACGCAGTATTTT
>TRBV10-3|NA|NA|TRBJ2-1
CAISPWGGSSSYNEQFF
TGTGCCATCAGTCCATGGGGCGGCTCTAGCTCCTACAATGAGCAGTTCTTC
>TRBV10-2|NA|NA|TRBJ2-1
CASSPRGHEQFF
TGCGCCAGCAGCCCCCGGGGTCATGAGCAGTTCTTC
>TRBV6-6|NA|TRBD2|TRBJ2-5
CASSSGTSGETQYF
TGTGCCAGCAGTTCCGGGACTAGCGGTGAGACCCAGTACTTC
>TRBV7-2|NA|TRBD2|TRBJ2-3
CASSRTSGGPGTDTQYF
TGTGCCAGCAGCCGGACTAGCGGGGGGCCGGGCACAGATACGCAGTATTTT
>TRBV2|NA|NA|TRBJ2-7
CASSVGGGETYEQYF
TGTGCCAGCAGTGTCGGTGGTGGAGAGACCTACGAGCAGTACTTC
>TRBV30|few|NA|TRBJ1-1
CAWTGLWNTEAFF
TGTGCCTGGACAGGGTTATGGAACACTGAAGCTTTCTTT
>TRBV18|NA|TRBD2|TRBJ2-1
CASSLGTRPNRKQQFF
TGTGCCAGCTCACTTGGGACTAGACCAAATCGAAAGCAGCAGTTCTTC
>TRBV21-1|NA|NA|TRBJ2-4
CASSSITGSGNIQYF
TGTGCCAGCAGCTCGATTACAGGGTCGGGAAACATTCAGTACTTC
>TRBV6-1|NA|NA|TRBJ1-3
CASSRTGSGNTIYF
TGTGCCAGCAGCCGCACAGGGTCTGGAAACACCATATATTTT
>TRBV7-9|NA|TRBD2|TRBJ2-3
CASSPAGVGGSADTQYF
TGTGCCAGCAGCCCTGCTGGAGTCGGGGGGAGTGCAGATACGCAGTATTTT
>TRBV12-5|few|NA|TRBJ1-6
CASVKDMGNSPLHF
TGTGCTAGTGTAAAGGACATGGGAAATTCACCCCTCCACTTT
>TRBV5-1|NA|NA|TRBJ1-4
CASSSGVGINEKLFF
TGCGCCAGCAGCTCGGGGGTAGGAATCAATGAAAAACTGTTTTTT
>TRBV6-1|NA|TRBD1|TRBJ1-4
CASSERTGGHEKLFF
TGTGCCAGCAGTGAACGTACAGGGGGCCATGAAAAACTGTTTTTT
>TRBV5-1|NA|NA|TRBJ2-7
CASSLDDNFYEQYF
TGCGCCAGCAGCTTGGACGACAACTTCTACGAGCAGTACTTC
>TRBV4-1|NA|TRBD1|TRBJ1-1
CASSPRDSSMNTEAFF
TGCGCCAGCAGCCCGCGGGACAGCTCAATGAACACTGAAGCTTTCTTT
>TRBV4-1|NA|NA|TRBJ1-5
CASSQEGPGNQPQHF
TGCGCCAGCAGCCAAGAGGGGCCAGGCAATCAGCCCCAGCATTTT
>TRBV7-6|NA|TRBD2|TRBJ2-5
CASSLADSRPSGRKETQYF
TGTGCCAGCAGCTTAGCAGACAGTCGCCCTAGCGGGCGGAAAGAGACCCAGTACTTC